These 29 T cell receptor beta chains came from one sample sequenced in a study of post-analysis software for immune sequencing data. These receptors have no identified antigens. Study results and caveats: Included in a set of roughly five TRBV segments more frequent in patients than controls were TRBV5-6, TRBV5-1 and TRBV20-1.

Unique molecular identifiers tagged the TCR beta cDNA libraries. TCRdb recomputed calls from the PCR reads with MiXCR, one row per CDR3 protein. The repertoire has around 440,000 distinct CDR3 sequences, around 40% of them found once; the top ten carry about 12%. Input material: blood. The receptor set was obtained from a girl under 18 with multiple sclerosis.

In its sample, this clonotype was seen a few times. This chain links TRBV7-6 with TRBJ2-4, with D tentatively TRBD2 (6 bases). Germline V CDR1 and CDR2: SGHVS, FNYEAQ. With 1 base removed from V and 3 bases from J, the gap between germline ends came to 22 bases. This CDR3 spans 19 amino acids. The CDR3 nucleotides are TGTGCCAGCAGCTTAGAAAGGATGAGCGGAGGGGTGTTCAAAAACATTCAGTACTTC. Translating gives CASSLERMSGGVFKNIQYF.

V is TRBV5-1 and J is TRBJ1-2, with 7 bases fitting TRBD1. Germline V lookup: CDR1 SGHRS, CDR2 YFSETQ. The CDR3 is made up of 16 amino acids. V was pared by 4 bases and J by 0 bases, with 9 bases of the junction left unmatched. CDR3 residues: CASSLRQGQANYGYTF. CDR3 bases: TGCGCCAGCAGCCTACGACAGGGCCAAGCTAACTATGGCTACACCTTC.

The chain carries TRBV25-1 and TRBJ2-7; D is perhaps TRBD2 (6 bases). V lost 10 bases, J lost 9 bases, and 19 bases lay in between. The CDR3 spans 12 residues. Germline V gene sequence: CDR1 MGHDK, CDR2 SYGVNS. The CDR3 loop reads CATAGTCGGQYF. The CDR3 coding sequence is TGTGCCACCGCCGGGACTTGTGGCGGGCAGTACTTC.

This clonotype came up many times. The junction departs from the called germline gene at one end, perhaps through a read error. The J gene is TRBJ2-1, the V gene TRBV5-1; TRBD2 matches at 9 bases. This CDR3 has 15 residues. The germline V gene encodes CDR1 SGHRS and CDR2 YFSETQ. The CDR3 sequence is CASSLGLAGNNEQFF. The CDR3 DNA follows: TGTGCCAGCAGCTTGGGGCTAGCGGGAAACAATGAGCAGTTCTTC.

This clonotype was counted only a few times. This sequence joins TRBV7-9 and TRBJ2-1; 7 bases map to TRBD2. Germline trimming cut 1 base from V and 7 bases from J; bases unmatched to any gene: 4. The CDR3 sequence is 14 residues long. Germline V gives CDR1 SEHNR, CDR2 FQNEAQ (reference sequence). The CDR3 nucleotides are TGTGCCAGCAGCTTAGGGGCGGGAGTGAATGAGCAGTTCTTC. Translation: CASSLGAGVNEQFF.

The genes are TRBV20-1 and TRBJ1-2; no clear D. Between the trimmed V and J ends, which lost 0 bases and 6 bases, there was a span of 14 bases. The CDR3 totals 14 residues. Germline assignment: CDR1 DFQATT and CDR2 SNEGSKA (reference sequence). The CDR3 DNA sequence: TGCAGTGCTAGAGACACGGGCCGGAGGGATGGCTACACCTTC. Translating it yields CSARDTGRRDGYTF.

This clonotype has more than one count but fewer than ten. The genes are TRBV29-1 and TRBJ2-1; D gene uncertain. Germline CDR1 and CDR2: SQVTM and ANQGSEA. This CDR3 contains 10 residues. The V end lost 3 bases, the J end lost 12 bases, and 9 bases lay between the germline ends. The CDR3 region has the DNA TGCAGCGTTGAGGAAGGTGTGCAGTTCTTC. Encoded protein: CSVEEGVQFF.

The chain links TRBV12-3 or TRBV12-4 to TRBJ2-4; D might be TRBD1 (6 bases). The CDR3 runs to 15 residues. V was trimmed by 3 bases and J by 6 bases, leaving 15 bases between them. The CDR3 DNA reads TGTGCCAGCAGTTTGGACAGCAATAGGGTAAACATTCAGTACTTC. This sequence encodes CASSLDSNRVNIQYF.

The J gene is TRBJ2-3, the V gene TRBV13; 7 bases are a match to TRBD2. V gave up 5 bases and J gave up 2 bases; unmatched junction bases: 10. The CDR3 loop spans 16 amino acids. Germline V CDR1 and CDR2: PRHDT, FYEKMQ (reference sequence). The CDR3, as DNA: TGTGCCAGCAGCCACGGACTAGTGGGGTTCACAGATACGCAGTATTTT. Its protein product is CASSHGLVGFTDTQYF.

This clonotype was observed a handful of times. V is TRBV20-1 and J is TRBJ1-2; D possibly corresponds to TRBD1 (5 bases). The V end was cut by 5 bases, the J end by 4 bases, with 17 bases between. The CDR3 totals 14 residues. Germline V gives CDR1 DFQATT, CDR2 SNEGSKA (reference sequence). This CDR3 is CSAGGDARSYGYTF. The CDR3 nucleotides are TGCAGTGCTGGTGGGGACGCTCGAAGCTATGGCTACACCTTC.

This clonotype was seen a few times. V usage is TRBV7-2 and J usage is TRBJ2-1; 11 nucleotides agree with TRBD1. CDR1 is SGHTA, CDR2 FQGNSA, per germline. V was pared by 5 bases and J by 7 bases, with 4 bases of the junction left unmatched. The CDR3 is 14 amino acids. This CDR3 is CASSRTGGRNEQFF. The CDR3 bases are TGTGCCAGCAGCCGGACAGGGGGCCGGAATGAGCAGTTCTTC.

This clonotype was detected only a few times. The chain carries TRBV28 and TRBJ1-5, with 12 positions matching TRBD1. The V segment lost 5 bases and the J segment 6 bases; nucleotides outside the gene matches: 14. The germline gives CDR1 MDHEN, CDR2 SYDVKM. The CDR3 contains 18 residues. This CDR3 reads CASSPPGQGASPGQPQHF. CDR3 nucleotide sequence: TGTGCCAGCAGTCCCCCGGGACAGGGGGCTAGCCCAGGTCAGCCCCAGCATTTT.

The chain carries TRBV29-1 and TRBJ2-4; 9 nucleotides agree with TRBD1. CDR1 is SQVTM and CDR2 is ANQGSEA in the germline V gene. This CDR3 contains 14 residues. V shed 7 bases, J shed 3 bases, and the junction held 7 bases outside the gene matches. Written as DNA, the CDR3 is TGCAGCGCAGGGACAGGGATTGTCAAAAACATTCAGTACTTC. This translates into CSAGTGIVKNIQYF.

The chain joins TRBV9 to TRBJ2-1; possibly TRBD1 for D (6 bases). Germline assignment: CDR1 SGDLS and CDR2 YYNGEE. The V and J ends lost 4 bases and 5 bases respectively, with 13 bases between them. This CDR3 spans 14 amino acids. The CDR3 protein is CASSFTGTNNEQFF. The CDR3 nucleotides are TGTGCCAGCAGCTTTACCGGGACAAACAATGAGCAGTTCTTC.

This clonotype has just a few counts. The chain couples TRBV6-5 to TRBJ2-7, with 7 bases identical to TRBD1. Germline lookup yields CDR1 MNHEY and CDR2 SVGAGI. The J segment lost 3 bases and the V segment lost 0 bases, leaving 11 bases of the junction unmatched. The CDR3 spans 17 residues. CDR3 region: CASSYSVATGSFYEQYF. As DNA, the CDR3 is TGTGCCAGCAGTTACTCGGTTGCGACAGGGAGTTTCTACGAGCAGTACTTC.

This clonotype has a handful of counts. This chain uses TRBV28 with TRBJ2-5; D is ambiguous. Trimming left V 7 bases short and J 5 bases short, with 5 bases between. The CDR3 contains 10 residues. CDR1 and CDR2 from the germline V gene are MDHEN and SYDVKM. The CDR3 bases are TGTGCCAGCATCGGCGAGACCCAGTACTTC. Protein: CASIGETQYF.

On this clonotype: One end of the junction does not line up with germline, which may come from a read error. The J gene is TRBJ2-3, the V gene TRBV27, with no clear D. Germline V gene lookup returns CDR1 MNHEY and CDR2 SMNVEV (reference sequence). The length of the CDR3 is 13 residues. CDR3 protein: CAGSLSLGDTQYF. The CDR3 coding sequence is TGTGCCGGCAGTTTATCCCTCGGTGATACGCAGTATTTT.

This clonotype was recorded a few times. The chain employs TRBV13 and TRBJ2-7; TRBD2 matches at 9 bases. V gave up 5 bases and J gave up 1 base; unmatched junction bases: 6. Per the germline V gene, CDR1 is PRHDT and CDR2 is FYEKMQ (reference sequence). This CDR3 has 15 residues. DNA of the CDR3: TGTGCCAGCAGCCATAGCGGGAGTGAGTCCTACGAGCAGTACTTC. Protein: CASSHSGSESYEQYF.

This chain uses TRBV19 with TRBJ2-1, with 12 bases identical to TRBD2. The length of the CDR3 is 14 residues. V lost 6 bases, J lost 8 bases, and 5 bases stayed unmatched. Germline V gene data show CDR1 as LNHDA and CDR2 as SQIVND (reference sequence). The CDR3 sequence is CASSHGTSGYEQFF. CDR3 bases: TGTGCCAGTAGCCACGGGACTAGCGGGTATGAGCAGTTCTTC.

The V gene is TRBV9, the J gene TRBJ2-7, with unresolved D. The CDR3 runs 15 residues. V lost 7 bases, J lost 6 bases, and 23 bases lay in between. Germline CDR1 reads SGDLS; CDR2 reads YYNGEE. The CDR3 region is CASGNAGSPMGEQYF. The CDR3 DNA reads TGTGCCAGCGGCAATGCCGGTTCCCCAATGGGCGAGCAGTACTTC.

This clonotype was seen repeatedly, ten times or more. The V gene is TRBV28, the J gene TRBJ2-7, with 8 bases lining up with TRBD1. J gave up 4 bases and V 3 bases, and 2 bases lay outside the gene matches. In germline, CDR1 is MDHEN, CDR2 SYDVKM. This CDR3 is 13 amino acids long. The CDR3: CASSLRTGYEQYF. The CDR3 DNA reads as TGTGCCAGCAGTTTGCGGACAGGGTACGAGCAGTACTTC.

This clonotype came up a few times. The chain employs TRBV7-9 and TRBJ2-1; 10 bases line up with TRBD1. CDR1 and CDR2 (germline): SEHNR, FQNEAQ (reference sequence). Trimming took 7 bases from V and 5 from J; bases not matched to a gene: 14. The CDR3 loop spans 17 amino acids. The CDR3 protein is CASIPPSGTGVNNEQFF. The CDR3 nucleotides are TGTGCCAGCATTCCACCCTCCGGGACAGGGGTCAACAATGAGCAGTTCTTC.

This chain connects TRBV6-5 to TRBJ2-7; 7 bases are a match to TRBD1. The junction had 9 bases not matched to a gene; V was cut back by 0 bases and J by 7 bases. This CDR3 region has 15 residues. Germline assignment: CDR1 MNHEY and CDR2 SVGAGI. CDR3 nucleotides: TGTGCCAGCAGTTACTCACGGACAGGCTACGAGGAGCAGTACTTC. This codes for CASSYSRTGYEEQYF.

The chain joins TRBV5-1 to TRBJ2-7; perhaps TRBD2 as D (5 bases). Trimming removed 5 bases at V and 0 bases at J, with 9 bases between. Germline-derived CDR1 and CDR2 are SGHRS and YFSETQ. The CDR3 has 13 residues. The DNA of the CDR3 is TGCGCCAGCAGGTCCGGGAACTCCTACGAGCAGTACTTC. Translating gives CASRSGNSYEQYF.

The chain couples TRBV20-1 to TRBJ1-2; 7 bases align to TRBD1. V gave up 3 bases and J gave up 2 bases; unmatched junction bases: 15. This CDR3 is built from 17 residues. The V gene's germline CDR1 is DFQATT and CDR2 SNEGSKA (reference sequence). The CDR3 sequence is CSASVPGYRGFNYGYTF. As DNA, the CDR3 is TGCAGTGCTAGTGTTCCTGGCTACAGGGGTTTCAACTATGGCTACACCTTC.

The chain combines TRBV7-3 with TRBJ2-3; D not resolved. Germline V lookup: CDR1 SGHTA, CDR2 FQGTGA. The V gene lost 0 bases and the J gene lost 0 bases, with 10 bases spanning the gap. The CDR3 has 16 residues. In DNA, the CDR3 is TGTGCCAGCAGCTTAACGGGCGAGGCCAGCACAGATACGCAGTATTTT. Its translation is CASSLTGEASTDTQYF. The whole variable domain, remainder taken from reference TRBV7-3 and TRBJ2-3, is GAGVSQTPSNKVTEKGKYVELRCDPISGHTALYWYRQSLGQGPEFLIYFQGTGAADDSGLPNDRFFAVRPEGSVSTLKIQRTERGDSAVYLCASSLTGEASTDTQYFGPGTRLTVL.

A remark on this clonotype: One base away lies a much larger clone, so this may be a sequencing read error. The rearrangement links TRBV13 to TRBJ2-3; 8 bases map to TRBD2. CDR3 length equals 16 residues. V gave up 5 bases and J gave up 6 bases; unmatched junction bases: 13. CDR1 and CDR2 from the germline V gene are PRHDT and FYEKMQ (reference sequence). CDR3 sequence reads: CASSPRPAGDGDTQYF. CDR3 coding DNA: TGTGCCAGCAGCCCTCGACCAGCGGGAGATGGGGATACGCAGTATTTT.

V usage is TRBV7-2 and J usage is TRBJ2-1; 11 positions agree with TRBD2. CDR1 is SGHTA and CDR2 is FQGNSA in the germline V gene. The trim removed 2 bases at V and 7 bases at J, leaving 7 bases unmatched. This CDR3 region has 16 residues. CDR3 loop: CASSLTTSGSKNEQFF. The CDR3 DNA reads TGTGCCAGCAGCTTAACTACTAGCGGGAGTAAGAATGAGCAGTTCTTC. Full variable domain (rest looked up from reference TRBV7-2 and TRBJ2-1): GAGVSQSPSNKVTEKGKDVELRCDPISGHTALYWYRQSLGQGLEFLIYFQGNSAPDKSGLPSDRFSAERTGGSVSTLTIQRTQQEDSAVYLCASSLTTSGSKNEQFFGPGTRLTVL.

Only a few counts were recorded for this clonotype. The chain has TRBV7-2 and TRBJ2-5; the D gene could be TRBD1 or TRBD2 (5 bases each). The ends were cut back, 1 base at V and 4 bases at J, with 10 bases in the middle. Germline V lookup: CDR1 SGHTA, CDR2 FQGNSA. The CDR3 covers 14 residues. The chain's CDR3 is CASSLVGTRETQYF. In DNA, the CDR3 is TGTGCCAGCAGCTTAGTGGGGACCAGAGAGACCCAGTACTTC.